The T cell receptor (beta chain) under discussion was sequenced for a study of T cell responses to AZD1222 COVID-19 vaccine. Broader study findings: A mostly white British donor set with more females was recruited, and clonal diversity was possibly underestimated. Sampled repertoires all dated from after the peak T cell response. Only a handful of AZD1222 recipients, six or seven in all, had baseline seropositivity. Two doses of AZD1222 preceded a rise in Spike-specific TCR breadth and depth.

Generated by immunoSEQ multiplex PCR, the TCRdb table keeps only in-frame clones and is missing some. Here the sample spans roughly 120,000 clones, 75% to 95% being singletons. In the case of this clone: What it binds is not known.

Per germline, CDR1 SGHNT and CDR2 YENEEA. V was pared by 5 bases and J by 4 bases, with 11 bases of the junction left unmatched. This CDR3 spans 17 amino acids. The sample was peripheral blood, taken 28 days after the second dose of the MenACWY control vaccine. The V call is TRBV11-3, the J call TRBJ2-1; TRBD2 aligns across 10 bases. This sequence originates from an adult who received the MenACWY meningococcal vaccine as a control. This CDR3 reads CASSPSGGGLDYNEQFF. As DNA, the CDR3 is TGTGCCAGCAGCCCAAGCGGGGGGGGCCTCGATTACAATGAGCAGTTCTTC.